What follows is one T cell receptor beta chain and its context. Its cognate antigen is unknown. Since the CDR3 does not end with the conserved phenylalanine or tryptophan, this likely comes from a read error. The DNA is omitted, as the CDR3 cannot be located on it reliably, and the CDR3 follows TCRdb's listing. Profiling relied on immunoSEQ multiplex PCR, and the TCRdb table lists in-frame clones only, not all of them. The sample has roughly 1,500 clones; around four fifths are singletons. Inclusive of both ends, the CDR3 amounts to 14 amino acids. The germline CDR1 and CDR2 sequences are MNHNY and SVGAGI (reference sequence). Donors were all either smokers or heavy second-hand smokers. Adjacent normal lung was taken at least 2 cm from tumor. The source of the sample is a study of T cells and copy number aberrations in small-cell lung cancer. Study-wide results and limits: A small sample size limited this study; results need validation. All specimens were formalin-fixed paraffin-embedded tissue, prone to sequencing artifacts.

The chain combines TRBV6-6 with TRBJ1-1. The clonotype was recovered from a man in his 60s with small cell lung cancer. The source material was normal tissue next to the tumor. This CDR3 reads CASTPTGLNTEAFV.